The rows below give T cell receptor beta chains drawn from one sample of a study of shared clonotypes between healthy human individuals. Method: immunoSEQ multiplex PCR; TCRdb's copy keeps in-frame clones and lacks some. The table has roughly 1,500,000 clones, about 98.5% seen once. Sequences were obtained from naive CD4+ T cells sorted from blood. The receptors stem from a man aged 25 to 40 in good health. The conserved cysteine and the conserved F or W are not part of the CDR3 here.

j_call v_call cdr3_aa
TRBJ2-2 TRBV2 ASSVTSGSPGELF
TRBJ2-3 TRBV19 ASSITGTTDTQY
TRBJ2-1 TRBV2 ASTRDASYNEQF
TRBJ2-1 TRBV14 ASSQHISYNEQF
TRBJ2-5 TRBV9 ASTPSGESGKTQY
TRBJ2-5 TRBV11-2 ASSRRETQY
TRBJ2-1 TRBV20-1 SARARGTQF
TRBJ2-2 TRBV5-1 ASSLPSGTNTGELF
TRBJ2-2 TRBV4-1 ASSQLATPNTGELF
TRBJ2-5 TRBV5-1 ASSLGILGAAETQY
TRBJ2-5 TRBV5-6 ASSPPQGDLETQY
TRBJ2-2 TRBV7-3 ASSLTRTGELF
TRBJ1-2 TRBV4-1 ASSQVGGRLLDYGYT
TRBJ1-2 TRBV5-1 ASSPTRTNYGYT
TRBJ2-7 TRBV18 ASSPREGYEQY
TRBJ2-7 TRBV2 ASSPGRRTYEQY
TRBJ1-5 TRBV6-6 ASSSGTSNQPQH
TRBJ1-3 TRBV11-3 ASSLRNGNTIY
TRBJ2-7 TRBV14 ASSAGNYEQY
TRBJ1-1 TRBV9 ASSVGLGEAF
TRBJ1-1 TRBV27 ASSLFDDTGQAF
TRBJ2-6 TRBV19 ASSPSFGSGANVLT
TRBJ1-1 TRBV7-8 ASSVLQGNTEAF
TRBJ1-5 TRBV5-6 ASSLSAGIGNQPQH
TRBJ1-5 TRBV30 AWSVGPQRQPQH
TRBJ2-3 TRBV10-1 ASSESMGAMRDTQY
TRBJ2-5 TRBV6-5 ASRSVSETQY
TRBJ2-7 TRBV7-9 ASSQAGYEQY
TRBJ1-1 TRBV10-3 AISAAGPREAF
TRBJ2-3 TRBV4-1 ASSLGSYTDTQY
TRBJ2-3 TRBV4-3 ASSQAAGGGDTQY
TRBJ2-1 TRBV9 ASERGSSGLAFYNEQF
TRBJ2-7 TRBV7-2 ASSLRTGSSYEQY
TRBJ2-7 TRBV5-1 ASSPQPNRGRGRIYEQY
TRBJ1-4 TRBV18 ASSPPSAGGEKLF
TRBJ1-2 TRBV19 ASSPSRNYGYT
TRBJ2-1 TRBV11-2 ASSPRGQTMWNEQF
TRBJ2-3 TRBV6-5 ASSGPGGRVDTQY
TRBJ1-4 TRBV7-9 ASSEATGLRTNEKLF
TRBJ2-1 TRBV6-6 ASSYLQREGEQF
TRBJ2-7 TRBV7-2 ASSAGRGRGYYEQY
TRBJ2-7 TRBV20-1 SASLSYEQY
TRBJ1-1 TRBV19 ASSIRLLNTEAF
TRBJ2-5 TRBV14 ASSRPTSRWGETQY
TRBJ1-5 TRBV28 ASSNTPGGQPQH
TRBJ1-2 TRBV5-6 ASSPGQGGDGYT
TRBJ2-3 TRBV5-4 ASSFEGARDTQY
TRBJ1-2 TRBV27 ASSVRQGPLYGYT